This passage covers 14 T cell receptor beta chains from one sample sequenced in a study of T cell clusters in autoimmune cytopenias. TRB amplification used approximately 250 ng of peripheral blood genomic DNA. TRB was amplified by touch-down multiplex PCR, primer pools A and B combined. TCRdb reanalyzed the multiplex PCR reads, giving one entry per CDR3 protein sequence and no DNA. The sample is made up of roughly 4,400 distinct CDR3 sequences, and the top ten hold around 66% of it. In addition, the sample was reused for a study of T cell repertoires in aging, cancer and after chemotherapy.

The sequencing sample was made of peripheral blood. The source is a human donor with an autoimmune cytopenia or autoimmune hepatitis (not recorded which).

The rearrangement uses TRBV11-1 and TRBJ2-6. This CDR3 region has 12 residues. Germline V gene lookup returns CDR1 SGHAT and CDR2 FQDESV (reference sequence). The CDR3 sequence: CASSRGANVLTF.

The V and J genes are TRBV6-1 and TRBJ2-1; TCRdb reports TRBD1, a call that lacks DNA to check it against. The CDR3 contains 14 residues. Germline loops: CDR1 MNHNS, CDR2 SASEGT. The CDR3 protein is CASSERGVYNEQFF.

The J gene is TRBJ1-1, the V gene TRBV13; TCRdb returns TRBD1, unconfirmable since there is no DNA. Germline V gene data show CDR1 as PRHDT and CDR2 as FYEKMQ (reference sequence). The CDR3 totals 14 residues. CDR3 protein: CASSATGELPEAFF.

CDR3 in amino acids: CASSRRQGVWTGELFF. V and J are TRBV18 and TRBJ2-2; TCRdb outputs TRBD1, but without DNA this stays unchecked. The CDR3 runs to 16 residues. Per the germline V gene, CDR1 is KGHSH and CDR2 is LQKENI.

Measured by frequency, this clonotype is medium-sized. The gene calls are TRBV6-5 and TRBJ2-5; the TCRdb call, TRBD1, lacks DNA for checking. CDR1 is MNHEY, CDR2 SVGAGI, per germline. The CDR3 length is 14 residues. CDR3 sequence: CASSSWDRGETQYF.

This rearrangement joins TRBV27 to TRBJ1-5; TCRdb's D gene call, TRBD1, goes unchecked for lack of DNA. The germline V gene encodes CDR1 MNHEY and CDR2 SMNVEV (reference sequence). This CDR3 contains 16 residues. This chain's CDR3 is CASSWTGQLSNQPQHF.

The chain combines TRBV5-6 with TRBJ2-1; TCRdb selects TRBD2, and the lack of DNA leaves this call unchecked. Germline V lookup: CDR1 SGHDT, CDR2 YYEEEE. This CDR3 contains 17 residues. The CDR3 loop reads CASSSVAGASSYNEQFF.

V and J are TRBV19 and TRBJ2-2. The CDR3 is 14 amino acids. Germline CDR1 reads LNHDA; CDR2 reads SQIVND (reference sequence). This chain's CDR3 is CASSIDRGVGELFF.

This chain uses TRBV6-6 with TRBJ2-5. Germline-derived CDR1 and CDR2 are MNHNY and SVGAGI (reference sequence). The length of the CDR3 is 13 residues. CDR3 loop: CASSGGNQETQYF.

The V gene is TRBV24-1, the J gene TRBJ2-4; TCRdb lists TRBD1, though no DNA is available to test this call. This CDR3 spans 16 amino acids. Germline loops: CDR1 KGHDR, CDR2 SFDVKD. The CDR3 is CATSDLPRDINNIQYF.

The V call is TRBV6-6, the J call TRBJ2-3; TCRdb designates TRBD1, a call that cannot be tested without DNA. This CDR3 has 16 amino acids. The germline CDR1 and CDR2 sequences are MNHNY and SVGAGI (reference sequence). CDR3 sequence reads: CASSYSPGGSMDTQYF.

CDR3 in amino acids: CASRIDRARKLFF. The V and J genes are TRBV12-3 or TRBV12-4 and TRBJ1-4; the TCRdb D gene call, TRBD1, has no DNA to confirm it. The CDR3 runs to 13 residues.

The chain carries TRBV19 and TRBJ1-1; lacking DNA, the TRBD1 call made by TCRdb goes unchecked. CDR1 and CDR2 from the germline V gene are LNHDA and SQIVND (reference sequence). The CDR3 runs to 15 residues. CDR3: CASILGQGVSTEAFF.

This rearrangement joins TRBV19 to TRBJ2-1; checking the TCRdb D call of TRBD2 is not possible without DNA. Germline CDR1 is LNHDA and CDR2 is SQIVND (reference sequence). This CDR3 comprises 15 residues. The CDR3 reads CASRTSGVSYNEQFF.